One T cell receptor (beta chain) is described in this entry. No antigen is known for it. This record comes from a study of naive and memory T cell subsets. Regarding the study as a whole: A few larger clonotypes appeared in naive repertoires, especially CD8, possibly memory cells re-expressing CD45RA.

An equimolar mix of two oligonucleotides served as the beta constant-region primer for TRBC1 and TRBC2. Ligated cDNA was amplified by four rounds of PCR with nested alpha and beta constant-region primers and SP2. TCRdb reanalysed the UMI-ligation and nested PCR reads using MiXCR and keeps one entry per CDR3 protein. In the table there are roughly 100,000 distinct CDR3 sequences, about 14% of which are singletons. With 3 bases clipped from V and 8 bases from J, the junction kept 6 bases outside the gene matches. The germline V gene has CDR1 GTSNPN and CDR2 SVGIG (reference sequence). CDR3 length equals 15 residues.

Sequenced sample: naive CD8+ T cells from blood. The receptor was isolated from a human donor in good health. The V and J genes are TRBV30 and TRBJ2-1; 14 bases fit TRBD2. This CDR3 is CAWSPGTSGSYEQFF. DNA for the CDR3: TGTGCCTGGAGCCCCGGGACTAGCGGGAGCTATGAGCAGTTCTTC.